This TCR beta chain was documented in a study of T cell responses to AZD1222 COVID-19 vaccine. Comments on this clone: Its specificity is unknown.

The study's findings and limits: Donors, mostly white British, included more females; clonal diversity was possibly underestimated.

The assay was immunoSEQ multiplex PCR, and TCRdb's table has in-frame clones only and misses some. The sample lists about 160,000 clones, about nine tenths seen once, with about 3.2% in the top ten. V was shortened by 0 bases and J by 2 bases, with 8 bases between the two germline ends. Germline CDR1 WNHNN, CDR2 SYGVQD (reference sequence). The CDR3 runs to 15 residues. The sequence derives from an adult who received the AZD1222 COVID-19 vaccine. The chain joins TRBV10-1 to TRBJ1-3; possible D gene TRBD1, 5 bases. The specimen was peripheral blood, collected 28 days after the second AZD1222 dose. CDR3 DNA sequence: TGCGCCAGCAGTGAGTCCGGGGGTCCTGGAAACACCATATATTTT. Its protein is CASSESGGPGNTIYF.